This entry lists 18 T cell receptor beta chains sequenced from one sample in a study of molecular identifiers for immune sequencing clone quantification. Each CDR3 protein is one row after TCRdb ran MiXCR on the PCR reads. The sample holds some 320,000 distinct CDR3 sequences; about a fifth are singletons and the top ten take approximately 0.83%. The sequenced sample was naive CD8+ T cells from blood, with Jurkat cell RNA spiked in. Subset given: FACS-sorted CD8+CD4-CCR7+CD45RA+ naive T cells. All receptors derive from a human donor in good health. Some libraries in this study had Jurkat cell RNA spiked in.

This clonotype was found many times. The J gene is TRBJ1-1, the V gene TRBV28; perhaps TRBD1 as D (6 bases). Looked up from germline, CDR1 is MDHEN and CDR2 is SYDVKM. Trimming took 2 bases from V and 6 from J, leaving 13 bases between them. This CDR3 is 14 amino acids long. Here the CDR3 reads CASSLLQGSAEAFF. The CDR3 coding sequence is TGTGCCAGCAGTTTACTTCAGGGGTCGGCTGAAGCTTTCTTT. Full variable domain (remainder filled in from reference TRBV28 and TRBJ1-1): DVKVTQSSRYLVKRTGEKVFLECVQDMDHENMFWYRQDPGLGLRLIYFSYDVKMKEKGDIPEGYSVSREKKERFSLILESASTNQTSMYLCASSLLQGSAEAFFGQGTRLTVV.

Of note for this clonotype: This may stem from a read error, because a much larger clone lies one nucleotide away. V usage is TRBV4-3 and J usage is TRBJ2-3; maybe TRBD1 (5 bases). Trimming took 1 base from V and 5 from J, leaving 19 bases between them. The CDR3 covers 17 residues. Germline V gene sequence: CDR1 LGHNA, CDR2 YSLEER. The CDR3, as DNA: TGCGCCAGCAGCCAAGTCATCAGGGCGCAGGATTTAGATACGCAGTATTTT. Translated: CASSQVIRAQDLDTQYF.

Comment on this clonotype: One end of the junction is discordant with germline, which a read error may explain. This sequence joins TRBV20-1 and TRBJ1-1; TRBD1 is a possible D gene (5 bases). The V gene's germline CDR1 is DFQATT and CDR2 SNEGSKA (reference sequence). This CDR3 is built from 14 residues. Here the CDR3 reads CSASDSSVNTEALF. The CDR3 DNA reads TGCAGTGCTTCCGACAGTAGTGTGAACACTGAAGCTCTCTTT.

This clonotype was detected only a few times. The chain uses TRBV18 and TRBJ2-7; 7 bases are shared with TRBD2. Germline assignment: CDR1 KGHSH and CDR2 LQKENI. The V gene end was trimmed by 2 bases and the J gene end by 5 bases; junction bases not matched to a gene: 12. The CDR3 has 16 residues. The CDR3 region has the DNA TGTGCCAGCTCACCATCCCCTCCGCGGGGGATGAACGAGCAGTACTTC. Amino acids: CASSPSPPRGMNEQYF.

This clonotype was observed many times. The chain employs TRBV3-1 and TRBJ1-1, with D unclear. Germline CDR1 LGHDT, CDR2 YNNKEL (reference sequence). Between the trimmed V and J ends, which lost 0 bases and 4 bases, there was a span of 12 bases. This CDR3 region has 15 residues. CDR3 nucleotide sequence: TGTGCCAGCAGCCAAGATCGTTCCTGGGGCACTGAAGCTTTCTTT. It codes for CASSQDRSWGTEAFF.

This clonotype has at least ten counts. CDR3 amino acids: CASSSQQGGDQPQHF. CDR3 nucleotide sequence: TGTGCCAGCAGTTCCCAGCAGGGAGGTGATCAGCCCCAGCATTTT. V gene TRBV6-6 combines with J gene TRBJ1-5; TRBD1 might be the D (5 bases). Trimming took off 4 bases at V and 5 bases at J, with 15 bases between the two ends. The germline gives CDR1 MNHNY, CDR2 SVGAGI (reference sequence). This CDR3 is built from 15 residues.

Remarks on this clonotype: A much larger clone differs from this one at a single base, so this may be a read error. This chain uses TRBV20-1 with TRBJ1-1; D is unclear. The CDR3 runs 15 residues. Germline CDR1 DFQATT, CDR2 SNEGSKA (reference sequence). CDR3 nucleotide sequence: TGCAGTGCTGGAGATGTGGGGTGGTCAGACACTGAAGCTTTCTTT. It is translated as CSAGDVGWSDTEAFF.

The chain employs TRBV7-2 and TRBJ2-5; TRBD2 matches 15 bases. Trimming at V came to 0 bases and at J to 7 bases, leaving 3 bases not matched to a gene. Germline loops: CDR1 SGHTA, CDR2 FQGNSA. This CDR3 is built from 16 residues. DNA for the CDR3: TGTGCCAGCAGCTTAGCGGGACTAGCGGGAGGCGGGACCCAGTACTTC. Amino acids: CASSLAGLAGGGTQYF.

In this sample, this clonotype turned up many times. The chain recombines TRBV7-6 with TRBJ2-1, with 8 bases aligning to TRBD1. Per germline, CDR1 SGHVS and CDR2 FNYEAQ. The CDR3 sequence is 16 residues long. V lost 4 bases, J lost 4 bases, and 9 bases stayed unmatched. CDR3 nucleotides: TGTGCCAGCAGCTCGGAGGACAGGGACGTTTACAATGAGCAGTTCTTC. Its translation: CASSSEDRDVYNEQFF. Full variable domain (remainder filled in from reference TRBV7-6 and TRBJ2-1): GAGVSQSPRYKVTKRGQDVALRCDPISGHVSLYWYRQALGQGPEFLTYFNYEAQQDKSGLPNDRFSAERPEGSISTLTIQRTEQRDSAMYRCASSSEDRDVYNEQFFGPGTRLTVL.

This clonotype was recorded once. This sequence may be a read error, since a much larger clone differs from it by one base. The conserved final phenylalanine or tryptophan is absent from the CDR3, which likely points to a read error. The genes are TRBV7-9 and TRBJ2-5, with 7 bases aligning to TRBD1. The CDR3 is made up of 15 amino acids. With V trimmed by 5 bases and J by 3 bases, 9 bases remained unmatched. In germline, CDR1 is SEHNR, CDR2 FQNEAQ (reference sequence). The DNA of the CDR3 is TGTGCCAGCAGCATACCCGGGACAGCCAAAGAGACCCAGTACTCC. It codes for CASSIPGTAKETQYS.

This chain connects TRBV27 to TRBJ2-2, with D perhaps matching TRBD1 (5 bases). CDR3 length: 18 amino acids. V dropped 3 bases and J dropped 5 bases, with 22 bases sitting between them. Germline CDR1 and CDR2: MNHEY and SMNVEV (reference sequence). CDR3 DNA: TGTGCCAGCAGTTTGTTCCCAGAACAGGCCCCTCGGACCGGGGAGCTGTTTTTT. Protein product: CASSLFPEQAPRTGELFF.

As regards this clonotype: A single base separates this from a much larger clone, so it may be a read error. V usage is TRBV11-2 and J usage is TRBJ2-7; D remains unclear. In germline, CDR1 is SGHAT, CDR2 FQNNGV. The CDR3 runs to 14 residues. The CDR3 reads CASSLADPAYERYF. The CDR3 DNA sequence: TGTGCCAGCAGCTTAGCCGACCCCGCGTACGAGCGGTACTTC.

This clonotype was seen ten or more times. The rearrangement joins TRBV4-1 to TRBJ2-7; D is uncertain. This CDR3 is 14 amino acids long. Between the trimmed V and J ends, which lost 4 bases and 3 bases, there was a span of 13 bases. The V gene's germline CDR1 is MGHRA and CDR2 YSYEKL. Here the CDR3 reads CASSPGLGNYEQYF. The CDR3 region has the DNA TGCGCCAGCAGCCCCGGGTTGGGAAACTACGAGCAGTACTTC.

Comments on this clonotype: A much larger clone lies a single base off, so this may be a read error. The CDR3 does not end in the conserved phenylalanine or tryptophan, so this is likely a read error. The chain is built from TRBV7-9 and TRBJ2-7; 9 bases match TRBD1. With V trimmed by 5 bases and J by 3 bases, 8 bases remained unmatched. The CDR3 contains 15 residues. Germline CDR1 is SEHNR and CDR2 is FQNEAQ (reference sequence). The CDR3, as DNA: TGTGCCAGCAGCCCGACCGGGACAGGGCTCTACGAGCAGTACCTC. It codes for CASSPTGTGLYEQYL.

This clonotype was found many times. The gene calls are TRBV7-9 and TRBJ2-3, with 14 nucleotides matching TRBD2. V shed 5 bases, J shed 3 bases, and the junction held 4 bases outside the gene matches. Per germline, CDR1 SEHNR and CDR2 FQNEAQ (reference sequence). The CDR3 extends over 16 amino acids. The CDR3 coding sequence is TGTGCCAGCAGCCCTGGGACTAGCGGGAGAACAGATACGCAGTATTTT. Its protein is CASSPGTSGRTDTQYF.

This clonotype was seen many times. The junction departs from germline at one end; a sequencing error may be responsible. This rearrangement joins TRBV28 to TRBJ2-7; D not resolved. Germline V lookup: CDR1 MDHEN, CDR2 SYDVKM. The CDR3 runs to 14 residues. CDR3 region: CACRQRLSSYEQYF. DNA of the CDR3: TGTGCCTGCAGGCAACGTCTTAGCTCCTACGAGCAGTACTTC.

Points on this clonotype: An end of the junction differs from the germline gene, which may be a read error. The CDR3 loop is CACSPGQGVYEQYF. In DNA form, the CDR3 reads TGTGCCTGCAGCCCAGGACAGGGAGTCTACGAGCAGTACTTC. The chain couples TRBV7-9 to TRBJ2-7; 8 bases align to TRBD1. The CDR3 runs 14 residues. Per germline, CDR1 SEHNR and CDR2 FQNEAQ (reference sequence).

This clonotype occurred many times. CDR3 coding DNA: TGTGCCAGCAGCTTAGATCCTAGCGGGGTTTACAATGAGCAGTTCTTC. Protein product: CASSLDPSGVYNEQFF. This chain links TRBV11-2 with TRBJ2-1; 9 bases agree with TRBD2. Trimming took 0 bases from V and 4 from J; bases not matched to a gene: 4. CDR3 size: 16 residues. Germline V gives CDR1 SGHAT, CDR2 FQNNGV.